Listed below are T cell receptor beta chains from one sample, sequenced in a study of blood T cell repertoires in COVID-19. Data came from immunoSEQ multiplex PCR; TCRdb stores just in-frame clones and leaves some out. The sample consists of about 110,000 clones, 75% to 90% of them appearing once. Sequencing was performed on peripheral blood. The receptors were sampled from a woman aged 55-69 years with COVID-19, enrolled during active disease. CDR3s include the opening cysteine and the closing phenylalanine or tryptophan. Fields, in order: V gene, D gene, clone size, J gene, CDR3 protein, CDR3 DNA. A D gene is named only where the DNA matches it firmly. Where a row states a size, it is once, few, many or the class of an expanded clone; other rows omit it.

TRBV7-2	TRBD2	-	TRBJ2-1	CASSSELAGVYNEQFF	TGTGCCAGCAGCTCGGAACTAGCGGGGGTATACAATGAGCAGTTCTTC
TRBV5-5	TRBD1	-	TRBJ2-3	CASSLGTGARSTDTQYF	TGTGCCAGCAGCTTGGGGACAGGGGCGCGAAGCACAGATACGCAGTATTTT
TRBV7-9	-	-	TRBJ2-7	CASSPGLLYEQYF	TGTGCCAGCAGCCCAGGACTTCTCTACGAGCAGTACTTC
TRBV19	TRBD1	-	TRBJ1-2	CASSMGGTEVYGYTF	TGTGCCAGTAGTATGGGCGGGACAGAGGTCTATGGCTACACCTTC
TRBV10-3	TRBD1	-	TRBJ1-2	CAISPTGGSDYGYTF	TGTGCCATCAGCCCCACAGGGGGTTCAGACTATGGCTACACCTTC
TRBV18	TRBD1	-	TRBJ1-2	CASSRQGADGYTF	TGTGCCAGCTCACGACAGGGGGCTGATGGCTACACCTTC
TRBV30	TRBD2	-	TRBJ2-5	CAWSVLAGQETQYF	TGTGCCTGGAGTGTACTAGCGGGGCAAGAGACCCAGTACTTC
TRBV30	-	-	TRBJ1-2	CARPSGGSLSGYTF	TGTGCCCGCCCGAGCGGGGGGTCTCTCTCTGGCTACACCTTC
TRBV18	-	once	TRBJ1-6	CASSPTQDNSPLHF	TGTGCCAGCTCACCAACCCAGGATAATTCACCCCTCCACTTT
TRBV18	TRBD2	-	TRBJ2-1	CASSPISGGAAEQFF	TGTGCCAGCTCACCCATTAGCGGGGGGGCCGCTGAGCAGTTCTTC
TRBV7-5	-	-	TRBJ1-5	CARPEISQGPYPCNQPQHF	-
TRBV4-1	-	once	TRBJ1-5	CASSQDRTTGNQPQHF	TGCGCCAGCAGCCAAGATCGCACAACAGGCAATCAGCCCCAGCATTTT
TRBV11-3	TRBD2	-	TRBJ2-1	CASSKRTSGGEKQFF	TGTGCCAGCAGCAAAAGGACTAGCGGGGGGGAGAAGCAGTTCTTC
TRBV28	TRBD2	-	TRBJ2-7	CASSSPRTSGGDEQYF	TGTGCCAGCAGTTCGCCTCGGACTAGCGGGGGGGACGAGCAGTACTTC
TRBV21-1	-	-	TRBJ1-1	CASSKGTGGGEAFF	TGTGCCAGCAGCAAAGGGACAGGGGGCGGTGAAGCTTTCTTT
TRBV5-6	TRBD1	medium-sized	TRBJ1-2	CASSLDRDSRRNYGYTF	TGTGCCAGCAGCCTGGACCGGGACAGTCGGCGTAACTATGGCTACACCTTC
TRBV2	-	-	TRBJ2-1	CASSPHRGISGEQFF	TGTGCCAGCAGTCCCCACAGGGGTATTAGCGGTGAGCAGTTCTTC
TRBV2	-	few	TRBJ1-5	CASSPIGAEGNQPQHF	TGTGCCAGCAGCCCTATAGGGGCTGAGGGCAATCAGCCCCAGCATTTT
TRBV7-9	TRBD1	-	TRBJ1-1	CASSLKQGFMNTEAFF	TGTGCCAGCAGCTTAAAACAGGGGTTTATGAACACTGAAGCTTTCTTT
TRBV3-1/TRBV3-2	-	-	TRBJ2-7	CASSRRWQETYEQYF	TGTGCCAGCAGCCGCAGGTGGCAGGAAACCTACGAGCAGTACTTC
TRBV7-9	TRBD1	once	TRBJ1-1	CASSAGTGGPEALNTEAFF	TGTGCCAGCAGCGCCGGAACAGGGGGTCCCGAGGCTTTGAACACTGAAGCTTTCTTT
TRBV7-9	-	-	TRBJ2-1	CASSPSSATNEQFF	TGTGCCAGCAGCCCTAGTTCGGCCACGAATGAGCAGTTCTTC
TRBV4-2	TRBD2	-	TRBJ2-1	CASSQVGSGGDNEQFF	TGTGCCAGCAGCCAAGTAGGCAGCGGGGGGGACAATGAGCAGTTCTTC
TRBV7-8	TRBD2	-	TRBJ2-3	CASSLVAGGNTDTQYF	TGTGCCAGCAGCCTAGTAGCGGGGGGAAACACAGATACGCAGTATTTT
TRBV24-1	-	few	TRBJ1-5	CATKGGTNQPQHF	TGTGCCACCAAGGGAGGGACCAATCAGCCCCAGCATTTT
TRBV7-2	TRBD1	-	TRBJ1-5	CASSAWTGGAQPQHF	TGTGCCAGCAGCGCCTGGACAGGGGGCGCCCAGCCCCAGCATTTT
TRBV9	TRBD2	-	TRBJ2-7	CASSVGITSGAGEQYF	TGTGCCAGCAGCGTAGGAATAACTAGCGGGGCTGGGGAGCAGTACTTC
TRBV3-1/TRBV3-2	TRBD1	few	TRBJ2-1	CASSQVTGGGNEQFF	TGTGCCAGCAGCCAAGTCACAGGGGGCGGGAATGAGCAGTTCTTC
TRBV19	TRBD1	-	TRBJ2-7	CASKGQGDYEQYF	TGTGCCAGTAAGGGACAGGGGGATTACGAGCAGTACTTC
TRBV9	TRBD1	-	TRBJ2-2	CASSVGPAGQGASGELFF	TGTGCCAGCAGCGTAGGGCCCGCGGGACAGGGGGCCTCGGGGGAGCTGTTTTTT
TRBV7-3	-	-	TRBJ2-5	CASSSRGGETQYF	TGTGCCAGCAGCTCCCGGGGTGGGGAGACCCAGTACTTC
TRBV11-3	TRBD1	-	TRBJ2-1	CTSSLGQGVHNEQFF	TGTACCAGCAGCTTGGGACAGGGCGTACACAATGAGCAGTTCTTC
TRBV18	-	-	TRBJ1-5	CASSPPGKNQPQHF	TGTGCCAGCTCACCACCGGGCAAAAATCAGCCCCAGCATTTT
TRBV2	TRBD1	-	TRBJ2-7	CASSNRGLSLYEQYF	TGTGCCAGCAGCAACAGGGGGCTGTCGCTATACGAGCAGTACTTC
TRBV6-5	TRBD1	few	TRBJ2-7	CASKRTGFSYEQYF	TGTGCCAGCAAAAGGACAGGGTTCTCCTACGAGCAGTACTTC
TRBV5-1	TRBD1	-	TRBJ1-6	CASSLAPSTGVSPLHF	TGCGCCAGCAGCTTGGCGCCCTCGACAGGGGTGTCACCCCTCCACTTT
TRBV3-1/TRBV3-2	-	once	TRBJ1-4	CASSYRATNEKLFF	TGTGCCAGCAGCTACAGGGCAACTAATGAAAAACTGTTTTTT
TRBV18	TRBD1	-	TRBJ2-5	CASSLMTGIQETQYF	TGTGCCAGCTCACTGATGACAGGGATACAAGAGACCCAGTACTTC
TRBV5-4	-	-	TRBJ1-4	CASSTPGIVDEKLFF	TGTGCCAGCAGCACTCCAGGAATCGTAGATGAAAAACTGTTTTTT
TRBV7-6	TRBD1	once	TRBJ1-1	CASSLATGGAPEAFF	TGTGCCAGCAGCTTAGCGACAGGGGGCGCGCCTGAAGCTTTCTTT
TRBV6-5	-	-	TRBJ1-1	CASSQARGVGEAFF	TGTGCCAGCAGTCAGGCACGGGGGGTGGGTGAAGCTTTCTTT
TRBV4-2	-	few	TRBJ2-1	CASSQVSRGAYNEQFF	TGTGCCAGCAGCCAAGTAAGCCGGGGGGCTTACAATGAGCAGTTCTTC
TRBV19	TRBD2	-	TRBJ2-1	CASSIDTSGYNEQFF	TGTGCCAGTAGTATAGACACTAGCGGGTACAATGAGCAGTTCTTC
TRBV3-1/TRBV3-2	-	-	TRBJ2-1	CASSPAYNEQFF	TGTGCCAGCAGTCCCGCCTACAATGAGCAGTTCTTC
TRBV10-3	TRBD2	-	TRBJ2-3	CASQGSGRGAVYTQYF	TGTGCCAGCCAAGGCTCCGGGCGGGGGGCCGTATATACGCAGTATTTT
TRBV30	-	-	TRBJ1-2	CAWSGPSLHGYTF	TGTGCCTGGAGTGGTCCCTCCCTACATGGCTACACCTTC
TRBV7-8	-	-	TRBJ1-3	CASSFIGGTRRTLSGNTIYF	TGTGCCAGCAGCTTTATTGGTGGGACAAGAAGAACTCTCTCTGGAAACACCATATATTTT
TRBV25-1	TRBD2	once	TRBJ2-3	CASRLAGATDTQYF	TGTGCCAGCAGACTAGCGGGCGCCACAGATACGCAGTATTTT
TRBV12-3/TRBV12-4	TRBD2	-	TRBJ2-5	CASRISGGETQYF	TGTGCCAGCAGGATTAGCGGGGGTGAGACCCAGTACTTC
TRBV9	TRBD1	-	TRBJ1-1	CASSSRTGGRAFF	TGTGCCAGCAGCTCCCGGACAGGGGGTCGAGCTTTCTTT
TRBV7-9	TRBD2	-	TRBJ2-5	CASSLQGTSGLGRQETQYF	TGTGCCAGCAGCCTTCAAGGGACTAGCGGGCTTGGAAGGCAAGAGACCCAGTACTTC
TRBV28	-	-	TRBJ1-2	CASSSVNYGYTF	TGTGCCAGCAGTTCGGTAAACTATGGCTACACCTTC